These 19 T cell receptor beta chains came from one sample sequenced in a study of type 1 and type 2 diabetes patients. Amplification started from genomic DNA. A primer set of 30 forward and 13 reverse primers amplified the CDR3. Each CDR3 protein is one row after TCRdb ran MiXCR on the multiplex PCR reads. In the table there are fewer than 300,000 distinct CDR3 sequences, more than 45% of which are singletons. The sample was peripheral blood mononuclear cells (PBMCs). These receptors all stem from a man aged 18 to 29 with type 2 diabetes.

This clonotype came up a few times. The J gene is TRBJ2-7, the V gene TRBV28; 13 nucleotides match TRBD2. V lost 6 bases and J lost 1; bases outside the gene matches: 3. Per the germline V gene, CDR1 is MDHEN and CDR2 is SYDVKM. The CDR3 is made up of 15 amino acids. CDR3 residues: CASRETSGGSYEQYF. CDR3 nucleotide sequence: TGTGCCAGCAGGGAGACTAGCGGGGGGTCCTACGAGCAGTACTTC.

This clonotype was detected a few times. The V and J genes are TRBV10-3 and TRBJ2-1; 7 bases agree with TRBD1. This CDR3 region has 17 residues. In germline, CDR1 is ENHRY, CDR2 SYGVKD. V lost 2 bases to trimming and J lost 3 bases; unmatched junction nucleotides: 10. CDR3 sequence reads: CAISEPTGTEFYNEQFF. The CDR3 nucleotides read TGTGCCATCAGTGAGCCTACCGGGACAGAGTTCTACAATGAGCAGTTCTTC.

The V call is TRBV15, the J call TRBJ1-2, with a weak D call TRBD1 (5 bases). With 5 bases removed from V and 2 bases from J, the gap between germline ends came to 15 bases. CDR1 LNHNV and CDR2 YYDKDF come from the germline V gene (reference sequence). This CDR3 is built from 15 residues. CDR3 nucleotide sequence: TGTGCCACCAGCCTCACACGGGGGTACAACTATGGCTACACCTTC. As protein: CATSLTRGYNYGYTF. Full variable domain (outside the CDR3, taken from reference TRBV15 and TRBJ1-2): DAMVIQNPRYQVTQFGKPVTLSCSQTLNHNVMYWYQQKSSQAPKLLFHYYDKDFNNEADTPDNFQSRRPNTSFCFLDIRSPGLGDTAMYLCATSLTRGYNYGYTFGSGTRLTVV.

This clonotype was found a few times. This chain links TRBV2 with TRBJ2-7; D unclear. Trimming left V 5 bases short and J 2 bases short, with 13 bases between. This CDR3 region has 14 residues. The germline V gene has CDR1 SNHLY and CDR2 FYNNEI. The CDR3 DNA is TGTGCCAGCAGTCCCCTCGATTGGCCCTACGAGCAGTACTTC. Protein: CASSPLDWPYEQYF.

The chain recombines TRBV6-1 with TRBJ2-3; D gene uncertain. V lost 6 bases and J 0 bases, leaving 16 bases between the germline ends. Germline CDR1 MNHNS, CDR2 SASEGT. The CDR3 covers 16 residues. DNA for the CDR3: TGTGCCAGCAGCGCCTTTCTAGTTGGGAGCACAGATACGCAGTATTTT. This translates into CASSAFLVGSTDTQYF.

This clonotype was seen a handful of times. The chain couples TRBV10-2 to TRBJ2-1; no firm D call. Between the trimmed V and J ends, which lost 5 bases and 4 bases, there was a span of 12 bases. The CDR3 spans 14 residues. Looked up from germline, CDR1 is WSHSY and CDR2 is SAAADI. The CDR3 nucleotides are TGCGCCAGCAGTTTAGATGGTGGGTACAATGAGCAGTTCTTC. This codes for CASSLDGGYNEQFF.

This chain connects TRBV10-1 to TRBJ2-3; TRBD2 matches at 11 bases. V lost 6 bases and J lost 8; bases outside the gene matches: 22. Germline CDR1 reads WNHNN; CDR2 reads SYGVQD (reference sequence). There are 19 residues in the CDR3. The CDR3 nucleotides read TGCGCCAGCAGGAACCACCATTCTAGCGGGAGGCGCCCAGGGGGTACGCAGTATTTT. This encodes CASRNHHSSGRRPGGTQYF.

The genes are TRBV6-2 or TRBV6-3 and TRBJ1-2, with D unclear. Per germline, CDR1 MNHEY and CDR2 SVGEGT. Between the trimmed V and J ends, which lost 8 bases and 2 bases, there was a span of 12 bases. The CDR3 contains 13 residues. The CDR3 nucleotides read TGTGCCAGCGGGGAAGGTTTGAACTATGGCTACACCTTC. It is translated as CASGEGLNYGYTF.

The sample holds a few counts of this clonotype. The chain is built from TRBV7-2 and TRBJ2-3; 7 nucleotides align to TRBD1. Germline CDR1 reads SGHTA; CDR2 reads FQGNSA. Trimming took 5 bases from V and 3 from J; bases not matched to a gene: 11. The CDR3 has 16 residues. The CDR3 spells CASSPTGQVRTDTQYF. As DNA, the CDR3 is TGTGCCAGCAGCCCGACAGGGCAGGTGAGGACAGATACGCAGTATTTT.

In this sample, this clonotype turned up a few times. The rearrangement links TRBV12-3 or TRBV12-4 to TRBJ2-5; no clear D gene. This CDR3 region has 12 residues. V lost 7 bases and J 1 base, leaving 7 bases between the germline ends. The CDR3 protein is CASKISQETQYF. CDR3 DNA sequence: TGTGCCAGCAAGATTTCCCAAGAGACCCAGTACTTC.

This clonotype was seen a single time. The J gene is TRBJ2-2, the V gene TRBV4-1; the D gene could be TRBD1 or TRBD2 (5 bases each). This CDR3 contains 17 residues. In germline, CDR1 is MGHRA, CDR2 YSYEKL. Trimming shortened V by 0 bases and J by 1 base, and 12 bases separated the two germline ends. The CDR3 DNA is TGCGCCAGCAGCCAAGATGCGGCAGGGAGGAACACCGGGGAGCTGTTTTTT. Its protein product is CASSQDAAGRNTGELFF.

This chain links TRBV27 with TRBJ2-7; either TRBD1 or TRBD2 may fit D (6 bases each). V was clipped by 5 bases and J by 3 bases, with 17 bases between them. Germline lookup yields CDR1 MNHEY and CDR2 SMNVEV (reference sequence). CDR3 length equals 15 residues. This CDR3 reads CASSPRLGGIYEQYF. The CDR3 DNA is TGTGCCAGCAGTCCACGACTAGGGGGGATCTACGAGCAGTACTTC.

This chain links TRBV10-1 with TRBJ2-3, with D possibly matching TRBD2 (6 bases). Germline V lookup: CDR1 WNHNN, CDR2 SYGVQD (reference sequence). Trimming removed 2 bases at V and 2 bases at J, with 11 bases between. The CDR3 loop spans 15 amino acids. The CDR3 DNA reads TGCGCCAGCAGTGAGGGGGGACTGGACACAGATACGCAGTATTTT. Amino acid sequence: CASSEGGLDTDTQYF.

The chain has TRBV27 and TRBJ1-6; D perhaps matches TRBD1 (6 bases). The V end lost 5 bases, the J end lost 5 bases, and 16 bases lay between the germline ends. This CDR3 comprises 16 residues. Germline V CDR1 and CDR2: MNHEY, SMNVEV (reference sequence). CDR3 residues: CASSPRGGGNNSPLHF. CDR3 sequence (DNA): TGTGCCAGCAGTCCCAGGGGTGGAGGCAATAATTCACCCCTCCACTTT.

This clonotype turned up a few times. V is TRBV7-8 and J is TRBJ2-7; 8 bases match TRBD2. Trimming removed 5 bases from V and 3 bases from J; junction bases left unmatched: 9. The V gene's germline CDR1 is SGHVS and CDR2 FQNEAQ. This CDR3 is built from 15 residues. CDR3 residues: CASSPAGGEFYEQYF. Here the CDR3 DNA reads TGTGCCAGCAGCCCTGCGGGGGGCGAATTCTACGAGCAGTACTTC. Full variable domain (outside the CDR3, taken from reference TRBV7-8 and TRBJ2-7): GAGVSQSPRYKVAKRGQDVALRCDPISGHVSLFWYQQALGQGPEFLTYFQNEAQLDKSGLPSDRFFAERPEGSVSTLKIQRTQQEDSAVYLCASSPAGGEFYEQYFGPGTRLTVT.

This rearrangement joins TRBV6-1 to TRBJ1-2; D possibly corresponds to TRBD1 (6 bases). Trimming pared 5 bases from V and 3 bases from J, leaving 7 bases between. Germline V lookup: CDR1 MNHNS, CDR2 SASEGT. This CDR3 has 12 amino acids. The CDR3 reads CASSRTDYGYTF. The CDR3 nucleotides read TGTGCCAGCAGTCGGACAGACTATGGCTACACCTTC.

The rearrangement links TRBV30 to TRBJ2-7, with 12 bases that match TRBD2. The CDR3 loop spans 15 amino acids. Germline assignment: CDR1 GTSNPN and CDR2 SVGIG (reference sequence). The trim removed 0 bases at V and 6 bases at J, leaving 6 bases unmatched. This chain's CDR3 is CAWSVLLLAGGEQYF. The CDR3 coding sequence is TGTGCCTGGAGTGTATTACTACTAGCGGGAGGCGAGCAGTACTTC.

This clonotype was picked up a small number of times. A read error may account for a junction end that differs from germline. The V gene is TRBV29-1, the J gene TRBJ2-1; TRBD2 agrees at 9 bases. The CDR3 runs 19 residues. CDR1 is SQVTM and CDR2 is ANQGSEA in the germline V gene. The CDR3 DNA is TGCAGCGTCGAAGTTGGGCCCCTTGGCGGGAGGGCCTTCTACAATGAGCAGTTCTTC. This codes for CSVEVGPLGGRAFYNEQFF.

The chain couples TRBV10-3 to TRBJ1-6; TRBD1 matches at 7 bases. J gave up 6 bases and V 4 bases, and 12 bases lay outside the gene matches. The V gene's germline CDR1 is ENHRY and CDR2 SYGVKD. The CDR3 loop spans 17 amino acids. Written as DNA, the CDR3 is TGTGCCATCAGTGTTAGGTCAGAAACAGGGGTTAATTCACCCCTCCACTTT. As protein: CAISVRSETGVNSPLHF.